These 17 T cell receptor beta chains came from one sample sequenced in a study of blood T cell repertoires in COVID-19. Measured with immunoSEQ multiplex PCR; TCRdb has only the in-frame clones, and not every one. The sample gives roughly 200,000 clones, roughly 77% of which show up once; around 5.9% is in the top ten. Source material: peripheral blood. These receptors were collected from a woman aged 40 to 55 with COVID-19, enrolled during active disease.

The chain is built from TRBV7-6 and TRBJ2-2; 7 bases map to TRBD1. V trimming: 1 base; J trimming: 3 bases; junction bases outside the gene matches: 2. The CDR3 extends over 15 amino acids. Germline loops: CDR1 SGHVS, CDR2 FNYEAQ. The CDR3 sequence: CASSLETGYTGELFF. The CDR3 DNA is TGTGCCAGCAGCTTAGAGACAGGGTACACCGGGGAGCTGTTTTTT.

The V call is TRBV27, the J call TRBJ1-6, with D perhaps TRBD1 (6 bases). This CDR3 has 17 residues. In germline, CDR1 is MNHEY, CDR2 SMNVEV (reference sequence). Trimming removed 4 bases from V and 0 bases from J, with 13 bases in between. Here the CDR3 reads CASSSPAGASYNSPLHF. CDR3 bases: TGTGCCAGCAGTTCCCCAGCAGGGGCCTCCTATAATTCACCCCTCCACTTT.

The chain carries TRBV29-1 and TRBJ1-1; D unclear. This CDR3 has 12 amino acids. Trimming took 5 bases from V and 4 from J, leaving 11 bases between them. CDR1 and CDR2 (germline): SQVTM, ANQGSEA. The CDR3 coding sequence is TGCAGCGTTTCGGACTCGGGCACTGAAGCTTTCTTT. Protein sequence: CSVSDSGTEAFF.

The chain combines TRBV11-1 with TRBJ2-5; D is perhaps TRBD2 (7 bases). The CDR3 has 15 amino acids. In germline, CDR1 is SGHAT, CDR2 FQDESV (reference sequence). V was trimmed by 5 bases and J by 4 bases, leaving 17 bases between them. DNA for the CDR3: TGTGCCAGCAGCCACAGGGAGGCGGGAGTAGAGACCCAGTACTTC. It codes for CASSHREAGVETQYF.

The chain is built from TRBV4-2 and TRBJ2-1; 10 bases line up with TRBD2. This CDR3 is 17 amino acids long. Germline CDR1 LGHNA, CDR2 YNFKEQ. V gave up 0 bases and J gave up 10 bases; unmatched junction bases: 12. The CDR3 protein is CASSQDIPSGSFGEQFF. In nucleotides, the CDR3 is TGTGCCAGCAGCCAAGATATCCCTAGCGGGAGCTTCGGGGAGCAGTTCTTC.

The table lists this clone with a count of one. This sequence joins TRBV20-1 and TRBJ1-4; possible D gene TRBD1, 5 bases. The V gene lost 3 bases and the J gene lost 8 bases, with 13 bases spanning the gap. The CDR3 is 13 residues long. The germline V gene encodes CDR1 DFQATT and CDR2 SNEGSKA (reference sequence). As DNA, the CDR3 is TGCAGTGCTAGTAGCGGGGCAGAAGAAAAACTGTTTTTT. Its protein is CSASSGAEEKLFF.

The CDR3 bases are TGTGCCAGCAGCCTAAGACAGGGGCGAGGTAATGGCTACACCTTC. Its protein is CASSLRQGRGNGYTF. The chain uses TRBV27 and TRBJ1-2; 8 nucleotides align to TRBD1. Germline CDR1 reads MNHEY; CDR2 reads SMNVEV (reference sequence). With 6 bases clipped from V and 6 bases from J, the junction kept 12 bases outside the gene matches. The CDR3 runs to 15 residues.

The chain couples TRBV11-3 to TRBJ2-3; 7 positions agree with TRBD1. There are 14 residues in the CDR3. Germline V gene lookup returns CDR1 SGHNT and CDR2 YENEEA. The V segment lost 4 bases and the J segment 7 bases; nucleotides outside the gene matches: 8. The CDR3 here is CASSSGTAKNTQYF. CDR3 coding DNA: TGTGCCAGCAGCTCAGGGACAGCGAAAAATACGCAGTATTTT.

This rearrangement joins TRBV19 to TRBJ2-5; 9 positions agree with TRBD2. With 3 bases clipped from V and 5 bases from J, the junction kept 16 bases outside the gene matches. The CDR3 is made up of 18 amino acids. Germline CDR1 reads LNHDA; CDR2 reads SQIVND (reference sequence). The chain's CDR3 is CASSMGSGSRGGRETQYF. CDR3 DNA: TGTGCCAGTAGTATGGGTAGCGGGAGTCGTGGCGGGCGGGAGACCCAGTACTTC.

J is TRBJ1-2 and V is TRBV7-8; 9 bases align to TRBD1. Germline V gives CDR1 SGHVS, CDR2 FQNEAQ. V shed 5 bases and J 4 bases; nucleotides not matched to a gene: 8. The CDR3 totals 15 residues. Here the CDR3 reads CASSPRDRVPYGYTF. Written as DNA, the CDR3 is TGTGCCAGCAGCCCTCGGGACAGGGTACCCTATGGCTACACCTTC. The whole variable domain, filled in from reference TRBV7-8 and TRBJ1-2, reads GAGVSQSPRYKVAKRGQDVALRCDPISGHVSLFWYQQALGQGPEFLTYFQNEAQLDKSGLPSDRFFAERPEGSVSTLKIQRTQQEDSAVYLCASSPRDRVPYGYTFGSGTRLTVV.

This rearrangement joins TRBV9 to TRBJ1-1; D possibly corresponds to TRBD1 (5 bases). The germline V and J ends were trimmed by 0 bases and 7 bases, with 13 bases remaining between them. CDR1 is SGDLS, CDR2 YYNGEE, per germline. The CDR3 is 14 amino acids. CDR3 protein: CASSVGQGWGEAFF. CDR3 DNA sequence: TGTGCCAGCAGCGTAGGTCAGGGATGGGGTGAAGCTTTCTTT.

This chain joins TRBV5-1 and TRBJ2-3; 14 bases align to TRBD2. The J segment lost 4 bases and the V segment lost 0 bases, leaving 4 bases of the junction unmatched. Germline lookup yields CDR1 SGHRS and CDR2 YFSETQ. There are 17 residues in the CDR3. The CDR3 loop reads CASSLAGLAGGADTQYF. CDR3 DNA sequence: TGCGCCAGCAGCTTGGCCGGACTAGCGGGGGGCGCAGATACGCAGTATTTT.

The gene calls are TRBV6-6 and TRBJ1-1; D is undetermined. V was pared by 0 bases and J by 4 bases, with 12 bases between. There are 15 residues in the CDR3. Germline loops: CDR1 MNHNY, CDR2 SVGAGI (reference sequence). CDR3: CASSYSMDFITEAFF. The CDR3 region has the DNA TGTGCCAGCAGTTACTCGATGGACTTTATCACTGAAGCTTTCTTT.

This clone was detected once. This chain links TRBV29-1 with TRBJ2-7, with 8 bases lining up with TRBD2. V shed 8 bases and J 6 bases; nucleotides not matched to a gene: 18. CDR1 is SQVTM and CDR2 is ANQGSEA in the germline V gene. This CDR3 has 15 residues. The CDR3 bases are TGCAGCTCCAGCGGGGGCGGGACGTTCTCCAGCGAGCAGTACTTC. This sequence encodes CSSSGGGTFSSEQYF.

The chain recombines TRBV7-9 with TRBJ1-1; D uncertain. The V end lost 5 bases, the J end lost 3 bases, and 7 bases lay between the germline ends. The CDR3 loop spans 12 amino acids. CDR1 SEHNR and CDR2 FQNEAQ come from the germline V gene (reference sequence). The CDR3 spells CASSPRDTEAFF. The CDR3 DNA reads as TGTGCCAGCAGCCCCCGCGACACTGAAGCTTTCTTT.

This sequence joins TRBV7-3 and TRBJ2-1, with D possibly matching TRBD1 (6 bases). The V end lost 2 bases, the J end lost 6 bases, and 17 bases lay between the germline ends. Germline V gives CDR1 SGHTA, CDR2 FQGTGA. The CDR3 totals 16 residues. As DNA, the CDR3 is TGTGCCAGCAGCTTAGAGGACAGACGATGGGCCAATGAGCAGTTCTTC. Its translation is CASSLEDRRWANEQFF.

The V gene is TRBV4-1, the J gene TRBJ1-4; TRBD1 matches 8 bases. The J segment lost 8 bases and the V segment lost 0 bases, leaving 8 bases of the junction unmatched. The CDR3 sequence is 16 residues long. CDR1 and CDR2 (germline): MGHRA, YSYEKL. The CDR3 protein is CASSQDQGAGREKLFF. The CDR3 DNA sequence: TGCGCCAGCAGCCAAGATCAGGGGGCAGGGCGGGAAAAACTGTTTTTT.